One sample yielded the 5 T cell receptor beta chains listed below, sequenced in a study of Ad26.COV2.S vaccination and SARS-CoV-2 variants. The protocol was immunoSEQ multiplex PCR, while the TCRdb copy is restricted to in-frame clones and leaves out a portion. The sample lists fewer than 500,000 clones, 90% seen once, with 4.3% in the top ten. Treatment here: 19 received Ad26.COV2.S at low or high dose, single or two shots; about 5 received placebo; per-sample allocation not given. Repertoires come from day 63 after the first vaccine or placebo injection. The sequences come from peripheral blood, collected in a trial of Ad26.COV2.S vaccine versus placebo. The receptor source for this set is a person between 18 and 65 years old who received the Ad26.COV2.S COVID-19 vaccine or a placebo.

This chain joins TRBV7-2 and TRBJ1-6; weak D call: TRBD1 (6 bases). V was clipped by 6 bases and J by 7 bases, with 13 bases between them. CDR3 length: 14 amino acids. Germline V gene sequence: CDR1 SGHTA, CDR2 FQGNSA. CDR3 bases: TGTGCCAGCAGATTCCCAGGGGAAAATTCACCCCTCCACTTT. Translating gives CASRFPGENSPLHF. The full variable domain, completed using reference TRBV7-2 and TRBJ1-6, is GAGVSQSPSNKVTEKGKDVELRCDPISGHTALYWYRQSLGQGLEFLIYFQGNSAPDKSGLPSDRFSAERTGGSVSTLTIQRTQQEDSAVYLCASRFPGENSPLHFGNGTRLTVT.

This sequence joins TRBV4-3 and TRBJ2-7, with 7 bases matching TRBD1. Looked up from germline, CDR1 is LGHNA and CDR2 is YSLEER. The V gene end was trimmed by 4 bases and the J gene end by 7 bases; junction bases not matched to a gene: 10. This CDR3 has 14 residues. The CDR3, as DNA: TGCGCCAGCAGCCCTCGACAGGGCTACGGGGAGCAGTACTTC. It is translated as CASSPRQGYGEQYF.

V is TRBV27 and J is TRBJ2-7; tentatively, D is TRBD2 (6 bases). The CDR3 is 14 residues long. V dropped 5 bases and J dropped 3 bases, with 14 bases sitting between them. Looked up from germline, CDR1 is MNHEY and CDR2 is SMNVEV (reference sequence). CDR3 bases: TGTGCCAGCAGTCCCTGGGCTAGCGACTACGAGCAGTACTTC. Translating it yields CASSPWASDYEQYF.

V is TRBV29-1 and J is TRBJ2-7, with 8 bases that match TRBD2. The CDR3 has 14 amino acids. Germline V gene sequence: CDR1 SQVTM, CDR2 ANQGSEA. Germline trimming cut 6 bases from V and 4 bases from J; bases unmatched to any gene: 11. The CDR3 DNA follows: TGCAGCGTGAAGAGCGGGAGTCGTCATTACGAGCAGTACTTC. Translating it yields CSVKSGSRHYEQYF.

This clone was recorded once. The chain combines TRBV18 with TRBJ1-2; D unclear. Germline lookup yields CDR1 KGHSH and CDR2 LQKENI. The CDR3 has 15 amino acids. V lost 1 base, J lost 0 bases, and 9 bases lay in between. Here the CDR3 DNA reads TGTGCCAGCTCACCACTCATCGATACTAACTATGGCTACACCTTC. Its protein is CASSPLIDTNYGYTF.